Detailed here is one T cell receptor (beta chain). The germline gene is not matched at one end of the junction; a read error may be the cause. The data originate from a study of blood T cells in healthy people across ages. In the study overall: For every two T cells, template switching captured about one barcoded beta molecule.

This CDR3 spans 13 amino acids. For the second PCR, which ran for 7 to 11 cycles, a sample-barcoded 5' primer and a J-beta primer mix were used. TCRdb redid the calling of the 5' RACE reads with MiXCR, one entry per CDR3 protein. The table shows around 1,900,000 distinct CDR3 sequences, with about two fifths occurring only once. V and J are TRBV12-3 or TRBV12-4 and TRBJ2-5; 7 bases match TRBD2. This TCR derives from a human donor in good health. Sequencing was carried out using blood. CDR3 sequence: CASSLELSREMEF. The CDR3 DNA reads as TGTGCCAGCAGTTTGGAACTTTCGCGGGAGATGGAGTTC.